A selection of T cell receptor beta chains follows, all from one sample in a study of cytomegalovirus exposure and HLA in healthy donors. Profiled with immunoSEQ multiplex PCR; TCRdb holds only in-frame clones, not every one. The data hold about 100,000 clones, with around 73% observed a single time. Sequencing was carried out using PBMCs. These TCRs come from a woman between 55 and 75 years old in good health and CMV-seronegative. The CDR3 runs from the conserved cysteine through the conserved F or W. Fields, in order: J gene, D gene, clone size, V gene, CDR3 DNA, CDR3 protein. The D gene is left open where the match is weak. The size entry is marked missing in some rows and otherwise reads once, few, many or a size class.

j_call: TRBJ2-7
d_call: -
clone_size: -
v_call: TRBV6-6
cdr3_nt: TGTGCCAGCAGTCCTCAACATTCAGGGAACGAGCAGTACTTC
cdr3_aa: CASSPQHSGNEQYF

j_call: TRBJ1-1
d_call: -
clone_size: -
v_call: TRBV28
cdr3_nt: TGTGCCAGCAGTTTGCGACAGATGAACACTGAAGCTTTCTTT
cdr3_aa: CASSLRQMNTEAFF

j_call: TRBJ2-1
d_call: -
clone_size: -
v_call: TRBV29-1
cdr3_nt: TGCAGCGTGGGACAACTAGCCTACAATGAGCAGTTCTTC
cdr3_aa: CSVGQLAYNEQFF

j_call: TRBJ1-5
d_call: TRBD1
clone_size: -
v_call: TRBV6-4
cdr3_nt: TGTGCCAGCAGGGGCGGACAGGGGGCTTCCAGCAATCAGCCCCAGCATTTT
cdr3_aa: CASRGGQGASSNQPQHF

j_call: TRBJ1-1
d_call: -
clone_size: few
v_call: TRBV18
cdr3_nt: TGTGCCAGCTCACCAGACAGGCAATCAGAAGCTTTCTTT
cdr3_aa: CASSPDRQSEAFF

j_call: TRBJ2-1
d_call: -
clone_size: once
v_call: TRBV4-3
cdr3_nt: TGCGCCAGCAGCCAAGAGAGCGGGAATGAGCAGTTCTTC
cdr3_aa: CASSQESGNEQFF

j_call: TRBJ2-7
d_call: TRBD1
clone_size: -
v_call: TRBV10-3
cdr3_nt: TGTGCCATCAAAGGACAGGGGGTCTACGAGCAGTACTTC
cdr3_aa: CAIKGQGVYEQYF

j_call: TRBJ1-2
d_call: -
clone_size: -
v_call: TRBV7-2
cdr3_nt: TGTGCCAGCAGCCCCATAGGTCGGGTCGATGGCTACACCTTC
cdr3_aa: CASSPIGRVDGYTF

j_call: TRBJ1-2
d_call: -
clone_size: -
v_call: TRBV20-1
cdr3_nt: TGCAGTGCTCTAGACCGGTACACCTTC
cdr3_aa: CSALDRYTF

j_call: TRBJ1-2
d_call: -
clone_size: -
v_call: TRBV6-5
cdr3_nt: TGTGCCAGCAGTAACAGGGCCCCGACTTTGGATGGCTACACCTTC
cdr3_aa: CASSNRAPTLDGYTF

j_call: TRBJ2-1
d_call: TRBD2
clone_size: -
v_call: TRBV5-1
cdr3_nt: TGCGCCAGCAGCTTGGCAACTAGCGGGATTTCCGATCTCAATGAGCAGTTCTTC
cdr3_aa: CASSLATSGISDLNEQFF

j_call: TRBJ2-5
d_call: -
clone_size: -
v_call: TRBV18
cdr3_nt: TGTGCCAGCTCACCAAGGGACTCGGCGGGGGAGACCCAGTACTTC
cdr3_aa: CASSPRDSAGETQYF

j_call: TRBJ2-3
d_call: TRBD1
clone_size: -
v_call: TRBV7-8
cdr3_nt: TGTGCCAGTAGGCGGGGACAGGGGGCTTCCACGCAGTATTTT
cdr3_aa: CASRRGQGASTQYF

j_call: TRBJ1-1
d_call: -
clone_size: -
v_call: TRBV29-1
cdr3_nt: TGCAGCGTTGCAGGGGTAACTGAAGCTTTCTTT
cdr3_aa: CSVAGVTEAFF

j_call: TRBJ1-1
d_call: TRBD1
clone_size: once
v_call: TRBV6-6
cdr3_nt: TGTGCCAGCAGCCAACAGGGGTCGAACACTGAGGCTTTCTTT
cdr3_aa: CASSQQGSNTEAFF

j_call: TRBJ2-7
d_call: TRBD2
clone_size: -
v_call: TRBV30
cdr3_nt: TGTGCCTGGACTAGCGGGACCTCCTACGAGCAGTACTTC
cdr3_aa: CAWTSGTSYEQYF

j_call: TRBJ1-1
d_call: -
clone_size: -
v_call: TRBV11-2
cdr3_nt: TGTGCCAGCAGCCCAGGATGGGACACTGAAGCTTTCTTT
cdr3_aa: CASSPGWDTEAFF

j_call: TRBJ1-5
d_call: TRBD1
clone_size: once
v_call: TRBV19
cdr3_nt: TGTGCCAGTAGTATAACCCCGCTCCGGACAGGGACCGAAAGGACCTACTTCCAGCCCCAGCATTTT
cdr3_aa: CASSITPLRTGTERTYFQPQHF

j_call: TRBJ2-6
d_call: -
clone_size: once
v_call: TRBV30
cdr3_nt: TGTGCCTGGAGGCGTACGCGGTCTGGGGCCAACGTCCTGACTTTC
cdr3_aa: CAWRRTRSGANVLTF

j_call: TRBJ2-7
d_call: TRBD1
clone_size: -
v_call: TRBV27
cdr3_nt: TGTGCCAGCAGTCCGGGGACAGGGGGTTTCTACGAGCAGTACTTC
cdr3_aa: CASSPGTGGFYEQYF

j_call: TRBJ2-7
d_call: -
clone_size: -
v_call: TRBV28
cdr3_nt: TGTGCCGTAGGTGCGGGATCCTACGAGCAGTACTTC
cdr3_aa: CAVGAGSYEQYF

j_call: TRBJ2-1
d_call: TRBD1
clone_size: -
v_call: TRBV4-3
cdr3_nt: TGCGCCAGCAGCCAAGAGATCGGGACAGGGAATGAGCAGTTCTTC
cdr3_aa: CASSQEIGTGNEQFF

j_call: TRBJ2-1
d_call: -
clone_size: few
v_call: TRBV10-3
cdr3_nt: TGTGCCATCAGTGAGTCGTCGCTAGGCTACAATGAGCAGTTCTTC
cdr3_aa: CAISESSLGYNEQFF

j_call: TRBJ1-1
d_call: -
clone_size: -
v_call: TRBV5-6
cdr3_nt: TGTGCCAGCAGCTTTTACGCAGGGGAAGCTTTCTTT
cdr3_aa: CASSFYAGEAFF

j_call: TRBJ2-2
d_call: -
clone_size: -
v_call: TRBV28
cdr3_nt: TGTGCCAGCAGTTTGAGCGGATACACCGGGGAGCTGTTTTTT
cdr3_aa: CASSLSGYTGELFF

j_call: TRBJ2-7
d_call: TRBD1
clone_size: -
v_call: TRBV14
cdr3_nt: TGTGCCAGCAGCTCCGGGACAGGGCCGTACGAGCAGTACTTC
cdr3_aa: CASSSGTGPYEQYF

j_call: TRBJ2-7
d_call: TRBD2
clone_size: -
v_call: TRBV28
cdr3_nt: TGTGCCAGCAGTTTAAAGATTGGCGGGAGTATCGGCTACGAGCAGTACTTC
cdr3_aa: CASSLKIGGSIGYEQYF

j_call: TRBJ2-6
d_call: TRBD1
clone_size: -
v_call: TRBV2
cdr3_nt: TGTGCCAGCAGCCCACAGGGGGCAGTTGGGGCCAACGTCCTGACTTTC
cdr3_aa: CASSPQGAVGANVLTF

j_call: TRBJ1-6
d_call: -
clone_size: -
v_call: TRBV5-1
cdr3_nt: TGCGCCAGCAGCTCACAAATGTTTAATTCACCCCTCCACTTT
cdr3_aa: CASSSQMFNSPLHF

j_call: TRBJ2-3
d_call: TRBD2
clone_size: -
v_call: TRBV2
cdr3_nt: TGTGCCAGCAGTCGACTAGCCCTTAGCACAGATACGCAGTATTTT
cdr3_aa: CASSRLALSTDTQYF

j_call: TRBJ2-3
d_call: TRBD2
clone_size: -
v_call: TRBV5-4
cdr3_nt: TGTGCCAGCAGCGCCGGGACTAGCGGGGTTAGCACAGATACGCAGTATTTT
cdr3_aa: CASSAGTSGVSTDTQYF

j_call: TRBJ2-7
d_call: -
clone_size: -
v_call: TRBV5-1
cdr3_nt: TGCGCCAGCAGCGCAGACTACGAGCAGTACTTC
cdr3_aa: CASSADYEQYF

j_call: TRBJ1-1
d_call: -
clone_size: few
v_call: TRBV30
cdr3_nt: TGTGCCTGGAGTACCCTCGCGGGGGCATACACTGAAGCTTTCTTT
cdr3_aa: CAWSTLAGAYTEAFF

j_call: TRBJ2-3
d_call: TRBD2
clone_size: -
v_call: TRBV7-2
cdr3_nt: TGTGCCAGCAGCTACGGACTAGCTCGGGCAGATACGCAGTATTTT
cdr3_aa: CASSYGLARADTQYF

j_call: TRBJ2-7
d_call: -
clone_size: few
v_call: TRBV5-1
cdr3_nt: TGCGCCAGCAGCTTGGGGGGTTGGGGGGTCCCCTACGAGCAGTACTTC
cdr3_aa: CASSLGGWGVPYEQYF

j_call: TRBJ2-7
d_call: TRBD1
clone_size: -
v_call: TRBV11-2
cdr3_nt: TGTGCCAGCAGCTTAGAGGGACAGGGAGGCAACCAGTACTTC
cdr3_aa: CASSLEGQGGNQYF

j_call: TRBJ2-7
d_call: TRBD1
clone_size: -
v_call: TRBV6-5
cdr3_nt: TGTGCCAGCAGCCCAGGACAGGGGGCCTACGAGCAGTACTTC
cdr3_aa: CASSPGQGAYEQYF

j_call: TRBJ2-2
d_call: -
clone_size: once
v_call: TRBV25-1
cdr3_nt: TGTGCCAGCAGTGAATATGAGGGGGGGCGGATCGGGGAGCTGTTTTTT
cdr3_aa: CASSEYEGGRIGELFF

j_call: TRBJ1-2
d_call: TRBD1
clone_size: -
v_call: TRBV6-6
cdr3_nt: TGTGCCAGCAGTTACCGGGACAGCTATGGCTACACCTTC
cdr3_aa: CASSYRDSYGYTF

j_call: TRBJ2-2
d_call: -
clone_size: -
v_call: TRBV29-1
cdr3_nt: TGCAGCGTCAAGGGACTTATGAACACCGGGGAGCTGTTTTTT
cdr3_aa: CSVKGLMNTGELFF

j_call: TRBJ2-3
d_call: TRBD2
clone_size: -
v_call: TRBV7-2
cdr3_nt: TGTGCCAGCAGCCGGTCGCCGGGACTAGCGGGAGGGAGAACAGATACGCAGTATTTT
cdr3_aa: CASSRSPGLAGGRTDTQYF

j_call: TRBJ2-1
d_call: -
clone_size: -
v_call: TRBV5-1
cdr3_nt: TGCGCCAGCAGTCAACAGGCCTCTGACAATGAGCAGTTCTTC
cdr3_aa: CASSQQASDNEQFF

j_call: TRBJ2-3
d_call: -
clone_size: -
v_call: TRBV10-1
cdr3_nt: TGCGCCAGCAGTGAGGGTACGGCGGTCCACACAGATACGCAGTATTTT
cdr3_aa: CASSEGTAVHTDTQYF

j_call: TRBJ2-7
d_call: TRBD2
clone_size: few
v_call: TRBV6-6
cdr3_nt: TGTGCCAGCAACGGGAGGCATAACGAGCAGTACTTC
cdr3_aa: CASNGRHNEQYF

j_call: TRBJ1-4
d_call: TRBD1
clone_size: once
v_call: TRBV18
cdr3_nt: TGTGCCAGCTCACCGGGACAGGCTAAGGAAAAACTGTTTTTT
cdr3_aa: CASSPGQAKEKLFF

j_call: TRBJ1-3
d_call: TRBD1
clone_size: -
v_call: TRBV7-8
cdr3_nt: TGTGCCAGCAGCCGATATACCCAGGGGGATACGGGAAACACCATATATTTT
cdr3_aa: CASSRYTQGDTGNTIYF

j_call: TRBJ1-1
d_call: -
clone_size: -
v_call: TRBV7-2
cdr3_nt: TGTGCCAGCAGCTCGATCGGGGGAAACACTGAAGCTTTCTTT
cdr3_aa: CASSSIGGNTEAFF

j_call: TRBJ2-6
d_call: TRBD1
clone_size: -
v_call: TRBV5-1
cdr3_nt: TGCGCCAGCAGCTACGGACAGGTTAACTCTGGGGCCAACGTCCTGACTTTC
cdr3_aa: CASSYGQVNSGANVLTF

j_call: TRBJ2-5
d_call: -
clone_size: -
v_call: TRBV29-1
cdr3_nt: TGCAGCGTTGAAAGAATAGCGGCGCCCAATGGGGCCCAGTACTTC
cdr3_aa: CSVERIAAPNGAQYF

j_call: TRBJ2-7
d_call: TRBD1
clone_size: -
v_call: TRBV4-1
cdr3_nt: TGCGCCAGCAGCCACGGACAGGGAGTTCTAGGCGAGCAGTACTTC
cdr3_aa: CASSHGQGVLGEQYF

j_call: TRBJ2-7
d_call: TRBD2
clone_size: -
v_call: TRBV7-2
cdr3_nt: TGTGCCAGCAGCCTTGGACTAGCGTCTAACTACGAGCAGTACTTC
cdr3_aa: CASSLGLASNYEQYF

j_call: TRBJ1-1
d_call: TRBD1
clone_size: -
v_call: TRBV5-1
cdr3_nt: TGCGCCAGCAGCGGGACAGGGGTTACTGAAGCTTTCTTT
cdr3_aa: CASSGTGVTEAFF

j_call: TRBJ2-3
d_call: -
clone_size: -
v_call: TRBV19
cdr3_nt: TGTGCCAGCGGCCGTGGCGGGGGCAGCACAGATACGCAGTATTTT
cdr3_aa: CASGRGGGSTDTQYF

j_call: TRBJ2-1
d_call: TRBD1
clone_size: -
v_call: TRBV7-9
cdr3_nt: TGTGCCAGCAGCCCCAACAAAGACAGGGGACCGTTCTTC
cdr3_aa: CASSPNKDRGPFF